This T cell receptor beta chain was observed in a study of blood T cells in healthy people across ages. Through a sample-barcoded 5' primer and a J-beta primer mix, a second PCR was run for roughly 7 to 12 cycles. TCRdb re-analysed the 5' RACE reads in MiXCR, keeping a single row per CDR3 protein. The table lists 790,000 or so distinct CDR3 sequences, more than 55% of them singletons. Regarding this clonotype: The antigen is not known.

Germline CDR1 and CDR2: MNHEY and SMNVEV (reference sequence). V was clipped by 3 bases and J by 3 bases, with 14 bases between them. CDR3 length equals 15 residues. Notes on the study in general: The fall in TCR beta diversity per million T cells was roughly linear with age. It was not possible, with unsorted PBMCs, to conclusively compare naive and antigen-experienced cells.

Every participating donor contributed roughly 9.6 milliliters of peripheral blood through a draw. V gene TRBV27 combines with J gene TRBJ2-5; possible D gene TRBD1, 7 bases. This sequence was found in a man aged 40-55 years in good health. The specimen was blood. This chain's CDR3 is CASSFGQGGEETQYF. CDR3 nucleotide sequence: TGTGCCAGCAGTTTTGGGCAGGGGGGCGAAGAGACCCAGTACTTC.